This T cell receptor (beta chain) was identified during a study of blood T cells in healthy people across ages. Findings of the study overall: The unsorted PBMCs prevented any conclusive comparison of naive versus antigen-experienced cells.

Looked up from germline, CDR1 is PRHDT and CDR2 is FYEKMQ (reference sequence). After removal of 7 bases from V and 3 bases from J, the junction contained 8 bases not matched to a gene. CDR3 length: 14 amino acids. Notes on this clonotype: The antigen is unknown.

The use of a sample-barcoded 5' primer and a J-beta primer mix characterized a second PCR of about 7 to 12 cycles. TCRdb re-called the 5' RACE reads through MiXCR, storing one row per CDR3 protein. The sample lists about 930,000 distinct CDR3 sequences, just under 30% occurring once. These records were also assigned to another study, of T cells of mothers and their children. From that second work: Researchers put all of the extracted RNA into cDNA synthesis, using around 1.5 ug per 15 ul.

Source material: blood. The TCR sequence derives from a woman between 40 and 55 years old in good health. The chain couples TRBV13 to TRBJ1-2; TRBD1 matches 7 bases. The CDR3 here is CASKTRGGDYGYTF. In nucleotides, the CDR3 is TGTGCCAGCAAAACCAGGGGGGGCGACTATGGCTACACCTTC. Filled out from reference TRBV13 and TRBJ1-2, the complete variable domain reads AAGVIQSPRHLIKEKRETATLKCYPIPRHDTVYWYQQGPGQDPQFLISFYEKMQSDKGSIPDRFSAQQFSDYHSELNMSSLELGDSALYFCASKTRGGDYGYTFGSGTRLTVV.